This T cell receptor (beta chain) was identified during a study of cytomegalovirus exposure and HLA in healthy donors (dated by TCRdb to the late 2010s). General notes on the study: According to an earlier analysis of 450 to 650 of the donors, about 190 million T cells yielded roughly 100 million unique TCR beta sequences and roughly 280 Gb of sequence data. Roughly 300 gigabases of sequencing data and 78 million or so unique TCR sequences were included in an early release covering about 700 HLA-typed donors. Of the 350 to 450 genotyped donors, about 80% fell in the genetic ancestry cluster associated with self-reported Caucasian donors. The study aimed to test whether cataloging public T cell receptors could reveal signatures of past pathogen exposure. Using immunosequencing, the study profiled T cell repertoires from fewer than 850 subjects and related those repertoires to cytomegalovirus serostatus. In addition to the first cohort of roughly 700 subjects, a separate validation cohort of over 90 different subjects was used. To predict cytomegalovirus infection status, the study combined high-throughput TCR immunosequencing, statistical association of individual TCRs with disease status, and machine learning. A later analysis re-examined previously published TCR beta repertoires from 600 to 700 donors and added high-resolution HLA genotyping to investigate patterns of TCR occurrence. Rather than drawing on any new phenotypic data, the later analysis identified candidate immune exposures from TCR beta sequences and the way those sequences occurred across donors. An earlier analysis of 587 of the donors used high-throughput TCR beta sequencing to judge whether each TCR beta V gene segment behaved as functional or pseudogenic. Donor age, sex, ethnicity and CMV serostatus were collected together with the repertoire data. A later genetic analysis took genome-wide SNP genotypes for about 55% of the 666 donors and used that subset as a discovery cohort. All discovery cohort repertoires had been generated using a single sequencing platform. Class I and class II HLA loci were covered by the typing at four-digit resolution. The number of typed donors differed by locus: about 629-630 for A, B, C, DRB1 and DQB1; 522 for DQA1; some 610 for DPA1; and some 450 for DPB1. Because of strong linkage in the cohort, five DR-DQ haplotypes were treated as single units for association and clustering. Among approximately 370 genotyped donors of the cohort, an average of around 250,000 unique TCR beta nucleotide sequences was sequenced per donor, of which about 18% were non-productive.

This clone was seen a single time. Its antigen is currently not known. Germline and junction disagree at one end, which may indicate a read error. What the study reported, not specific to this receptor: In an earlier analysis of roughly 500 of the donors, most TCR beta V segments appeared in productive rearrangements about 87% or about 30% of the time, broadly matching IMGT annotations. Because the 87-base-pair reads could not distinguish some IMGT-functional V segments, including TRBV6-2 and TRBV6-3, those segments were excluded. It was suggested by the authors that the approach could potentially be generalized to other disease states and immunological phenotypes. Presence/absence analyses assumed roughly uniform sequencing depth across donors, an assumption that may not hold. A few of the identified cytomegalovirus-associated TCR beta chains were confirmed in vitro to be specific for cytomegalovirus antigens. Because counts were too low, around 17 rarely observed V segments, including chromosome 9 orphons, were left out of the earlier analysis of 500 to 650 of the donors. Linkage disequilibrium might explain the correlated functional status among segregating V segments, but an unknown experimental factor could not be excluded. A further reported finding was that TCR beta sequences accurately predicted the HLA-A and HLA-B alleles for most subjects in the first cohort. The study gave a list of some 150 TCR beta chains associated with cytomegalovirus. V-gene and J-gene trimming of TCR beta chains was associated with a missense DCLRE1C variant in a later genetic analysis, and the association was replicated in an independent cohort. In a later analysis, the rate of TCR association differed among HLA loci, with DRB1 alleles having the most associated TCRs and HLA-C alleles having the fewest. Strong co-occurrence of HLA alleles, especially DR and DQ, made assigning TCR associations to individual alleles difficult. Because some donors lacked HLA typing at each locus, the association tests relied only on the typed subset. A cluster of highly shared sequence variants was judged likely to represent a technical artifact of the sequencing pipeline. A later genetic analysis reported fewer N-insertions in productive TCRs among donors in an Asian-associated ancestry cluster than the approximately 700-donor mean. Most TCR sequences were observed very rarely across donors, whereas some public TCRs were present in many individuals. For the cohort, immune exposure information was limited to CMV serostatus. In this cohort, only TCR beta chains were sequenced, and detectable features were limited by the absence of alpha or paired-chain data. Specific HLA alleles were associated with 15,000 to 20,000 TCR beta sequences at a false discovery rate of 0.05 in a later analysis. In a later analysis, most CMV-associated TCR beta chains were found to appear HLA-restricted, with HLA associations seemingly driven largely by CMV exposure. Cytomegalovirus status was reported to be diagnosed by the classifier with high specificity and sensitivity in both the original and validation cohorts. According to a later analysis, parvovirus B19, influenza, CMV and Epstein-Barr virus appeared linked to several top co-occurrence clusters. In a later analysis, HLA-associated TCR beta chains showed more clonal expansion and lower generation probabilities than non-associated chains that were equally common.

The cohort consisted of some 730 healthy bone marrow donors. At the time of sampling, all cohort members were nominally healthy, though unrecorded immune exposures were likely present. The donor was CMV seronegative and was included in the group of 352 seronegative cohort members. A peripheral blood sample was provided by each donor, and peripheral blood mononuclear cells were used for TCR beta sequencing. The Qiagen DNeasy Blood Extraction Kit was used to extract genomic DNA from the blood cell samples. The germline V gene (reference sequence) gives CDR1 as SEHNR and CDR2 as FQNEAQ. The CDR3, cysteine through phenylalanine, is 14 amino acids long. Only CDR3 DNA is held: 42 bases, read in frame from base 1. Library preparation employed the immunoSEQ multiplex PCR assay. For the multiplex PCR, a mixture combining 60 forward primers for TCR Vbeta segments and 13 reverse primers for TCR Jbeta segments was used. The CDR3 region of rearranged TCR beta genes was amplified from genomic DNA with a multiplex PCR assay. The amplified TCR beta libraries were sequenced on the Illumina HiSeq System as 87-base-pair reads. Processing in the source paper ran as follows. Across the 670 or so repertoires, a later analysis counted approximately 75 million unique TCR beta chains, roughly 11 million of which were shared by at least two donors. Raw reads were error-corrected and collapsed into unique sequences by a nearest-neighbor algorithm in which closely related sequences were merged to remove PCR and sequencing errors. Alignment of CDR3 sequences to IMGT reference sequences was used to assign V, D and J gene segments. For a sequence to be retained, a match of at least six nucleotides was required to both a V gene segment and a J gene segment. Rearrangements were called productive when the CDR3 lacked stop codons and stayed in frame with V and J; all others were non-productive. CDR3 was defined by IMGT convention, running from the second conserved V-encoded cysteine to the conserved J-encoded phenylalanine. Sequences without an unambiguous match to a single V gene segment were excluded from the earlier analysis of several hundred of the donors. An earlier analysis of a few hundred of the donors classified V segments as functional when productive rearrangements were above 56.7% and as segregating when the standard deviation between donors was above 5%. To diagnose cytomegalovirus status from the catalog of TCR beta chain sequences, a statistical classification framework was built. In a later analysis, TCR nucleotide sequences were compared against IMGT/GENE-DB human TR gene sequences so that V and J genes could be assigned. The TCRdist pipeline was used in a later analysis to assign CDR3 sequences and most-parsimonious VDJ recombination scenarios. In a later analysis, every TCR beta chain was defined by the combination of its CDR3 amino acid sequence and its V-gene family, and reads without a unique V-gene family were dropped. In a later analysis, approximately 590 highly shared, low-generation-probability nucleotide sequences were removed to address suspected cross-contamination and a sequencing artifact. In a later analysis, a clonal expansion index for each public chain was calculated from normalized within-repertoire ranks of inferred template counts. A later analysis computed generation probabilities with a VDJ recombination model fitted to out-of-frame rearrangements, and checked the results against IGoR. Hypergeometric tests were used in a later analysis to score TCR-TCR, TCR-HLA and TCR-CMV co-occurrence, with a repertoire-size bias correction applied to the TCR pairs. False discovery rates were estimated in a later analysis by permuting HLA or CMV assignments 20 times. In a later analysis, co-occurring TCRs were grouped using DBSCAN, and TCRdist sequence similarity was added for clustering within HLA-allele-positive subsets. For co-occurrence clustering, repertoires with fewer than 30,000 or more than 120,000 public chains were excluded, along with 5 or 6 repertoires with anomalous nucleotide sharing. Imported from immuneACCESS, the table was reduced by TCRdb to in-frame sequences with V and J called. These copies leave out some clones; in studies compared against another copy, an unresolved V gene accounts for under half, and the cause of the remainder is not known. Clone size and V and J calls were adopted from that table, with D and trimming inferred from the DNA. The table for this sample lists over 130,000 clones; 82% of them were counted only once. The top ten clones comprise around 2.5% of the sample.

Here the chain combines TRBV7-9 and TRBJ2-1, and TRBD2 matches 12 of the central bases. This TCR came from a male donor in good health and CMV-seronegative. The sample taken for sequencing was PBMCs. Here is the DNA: TGTGCCAACAGCCGGACTAGCGGGAACAATGAGCAGTTCTTC. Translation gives CANSRTSGNNEQFF.